This T cell receptor (beta chain) appears in the sequencing data of a study of shared clonotypes between healthy human individuals. The table came from immunoSEQ multiplex PCR; TCRdb's copy has only in-frame clones and leaves some out. The repertoire holds 2 million to 3 million clones, with just over 90% as singletons. This TCR was sampled from a man between 18 and 29 years old in good health. Sequencing was done on a sample of naive CD4+ T cells sorted from blood. Indicated subset: CD45RA+ positively selected.

CDR3 sequence: CASSRQTFNTGELFF. The CDR3 DNA reads as TGTGCCAGCAGCCGACAGACCTTTAACACCGGGGAGCTGTTTTTT. V and J are TRBV7-9 and TRBJ2-2, with TRBD1 as a possible D gene (5 bases). The germline V and J ends were trimmed by 5 bases and 2 bases, with 12 bases remaining between them. The CDR3 covers 15 residues. The germline V gene has CDR1 SEHNR and CDR2 FQNEAQ (reference sequence).